This TCR beta chain was obtained from a study of cytomegalovirus exposure and HLA in healthy donors. The study's findings and limits: Follow-up analysis found HLA locus-dependent TCR association rates, highest for DRB1 and lowest for HLA-C.

The PCR employed 60 Vbeta primers together with 13 Jbeta primers. Using immunoSEQ multiplex PCR, the repertoire was profiled, and TCRdb retains in-frame clones only, with some absent. Here the sample table reports 160,000 or so clones. Trimming cost V 5 bases and J 5 bases; bases outside gene matches: 14. CDR1 is LNHDA, CDR2 SQIVND, per germline (reference sequence). The CDR3 consists of 16 residues. On this clone: What it binds is not known.

This rearrangement joins TRBV19 to TRBJ1-1; TRBD1 matches at 7 bases. Sequencing used PBMCs. This receptor was obtained from a man younger than 40 in good health and CMV-seronegative. The CDR3 nucleotides read TGTGCCAGTAGTCTGCCCCTAGGACAGGTGAGGACTGAAGCTTTCTTT. Translation: CASSLPLGQVRTEAFF.